This is a list of T cell receptor beta chains from one sample in a study of OX40 agonist ivuxolimab in advanced cancers. Data came from immunoSEQ multiplex PCR; TCRdb stores just in-frame clones and leaves some out. Of 37,000 or so clones listed, almost 85% are singletons. The sample in question was CD4+ or CD8+ T cells sorted from blood, obtained in a trial of the OX40 agonist ivuxolimab. The receptors originated from an adult with an advanced solid tumor such as melanoma, head and neck, liver or kidney cancer. Each CDR3 is given with its conserved first and last residue.

j_call v_call cdr3_aa
TRBJ2-2 TRBV28 CASVSSGASNTGELFF
TRBJ1-1 TRBV19 CASSRTDLNTEAFF
TRBJ2-3 TRBV5-1 CASRRYGVAGDTQYF
TRBJ2-4 TRBV30 CAWGNGAKNIQYF
TRBJ2-1 TRBV4-1 CASSQYTGYNEQFF
TRBJ1-2 TRBV6-1 CASSIRDYGYTF
TRBJ1-2 TRBV25-1 CASSDGGGVGYTF
TRBJ2-7 TRBV30 CAWKGVGTHYEQYF
TRBJ2-7 TRBV10-1 CASSPAPTSWQYF
TRBJ2-2 TRBV2 CASITTTGGELFF
TRBJ2-5 TRBV7-7 CASSLIAGGPQETQYF
TRBJ2-7 TRBV5-5 CASSLGGGTLTYEQYF
TRBJ2-4 TRBV6-5 CASSTALGKGIQYF
TRBJ2-4 TRBV7-2 CASSLLGTRAYIQYF
TRBJ2-1 TRBV15 CATIPGPTSSYNEQFF
TRBJ2-1 TRBV9 CASSVRTSGSDEQFF
TRBJ2-5 TRBV11-3 CASSPGGRREETQYF